Below are 25 T cell receptor beta chains sequenced from a single sample in a study of shared clonotypes between healthy human individuals. Repertoires were generated with immunoSEQ multiplex PCR, while TCRdb's copy carries only in-frame clones and drops some. The table records millions of clones, more than 90% of them present only once. Sequenced: naive CD4+ T cells sorted from blood. Subset noted: CD45RA+ positively selected. All receptors derive from a young man in good health.

The V call is TRBV10-3, the J call TRBJ1-1; the D is unclear. The CDR3 extends over 15 amino acids. Trimming removed 0 bases at V and 4 bases at J, with 12 bases between. CDR1 and CDR2 from the germline V gene are ENHRY and SYGVKD. CDR3 loop: CAISESQGSPTEAFF. The CDR3 DNA reads TGTGCCATCAGTGAGTCTCAAGGGTCCCCCACTGAAGCTTTCTTT.

This clone occurred once. This sequence joins TRBV5-1 and TRBJ2-2; D is unclear. The CDR3 extends over 13 amino acids. Germline V gene sequence: CDR1 SGHRS, CDR2 YFSETQ. Deletions cut 2 bases from V and 4 bases from J, with 6 bases between. The CDR3 bases are TGCGCCAGCAGCTTTAGGGCCACCGGGGAGCTGTTTTTT. It encodes CASSFRATGELFF.

This chain uses TRBV10-1 with TRBJ2-1, with 7 nucleotides matching TRBD2. Germline CDR1 reads WNHNN; CDR2 reads SYGVQD (reference sequence). CDR3 length: 13 amino acids. J gave up 12 bases and V 8 bases, and 13 bases lay outside the gene matches. The CDR3 region has the DNA TGCGCCAGCTCGCTCGGGGAGGGAACCTTGCAGTTCTTC. Translating gives CASSLGEGTLQFF.

The rearrangement joins TRBV2 to TRBJ1-2; possibly TRBD1 for D (6 bases). V was shortened by 6 bases and J by 3 bases, with 20 bases between the two germline ends. The CDR3 is 16 amino acids. Germline loops: CDR1 SNHLY, CDR2 FYNNEI. The DNA of the CDR3 is TGTGCCAGCAGGGGAGGACAGTTAGGGGCTTACTATGGCTACACCTTC. It specifies CASRGGQLGAYYGYTF.

The chain combines TRBV13 with TRBJ2-5, with 12 nucleotides matching TRBD2. CDR1 is PRHDT, CDR2 FYEKMQ, per germline (reference sequence). CDR3 length equals 16 residues. Trimming removed 5 bases from V and 3 bases from J; junction bases left unmatched: 7. This CDR3 reads CASSPRLAGVEETQYF. The CDR3 DNA follows: TGTGCCAGCAGCCCAAGACTAGCGGGGGTCGAAGAGACCCAGTACTTC.

The V and J genes are TRBV7-2 and TRBJ2-7; 7 bases align to TRBD2. The germline CDR1 and CDR2 sequences are SGHTA and FQGNSA. Trimming at V came to 4 bases and at J to 4 bases, leaving 13 bases not matched to a gene. The CDR3 sequence is 16 residues long. CDR3 residues: CASSWGTNLAFYEQYF. CDR3 coding DNA: TGTGCCAGCAGCTGGGGGACTAATCTAGCATTTTACGAGCAGTACTTC.

V gene TRBV29-1 combines with J gene TRBJ1-3; D call uncertain. V was pared by 6 bases and J by 2 bases, with 11 bases between. From germline, CDR1 is SQVTM and CDR2 ANQGSEA. The CDR3 runs 13 residues. DNA of the CDR3: TGCAGCGTAGCCGCGGGAACTGGAAACACCATATATTTT. Its protein product is CSVAAGTGNTIYF.

This chain connects TRBV2 to TRBJ1-6; no reliable D call. Trimming stripped 7 bases from V and 4 bases from J, with 8 bases between. This CDR3 has 13 residues. From germline, CDR1 is SNHLY and CDR2 FYNNEI. CDR3 amino acids: CASKATYNSPLHF. CDR3 in DNA: TGTGCCAGCAAGGCTACATATAATTCACCCCTCCACTTT. Full variable domain (rest looked up from reference TRBV2 and TRBJ1-6): EPEVTQTPSHQVTQMGQEVILRCVPISNHLYFYWYRQILGQKVEFLVSFYNNEISEKSEIFDDQFSVERPDGSNFTLKIRSTKLEDSAMYFCASKATYNSPLHFGNGTRLTVT.

This rearrangement joins TRBV1 to TRBJ2-5; the table's D call, TRBD1, has no DNA check behind it. TRBV1 is listed as a pseudogene. There are 14 residues in the CDR3. As DNA, the CDR3 is TGCACCAGCAGCCAAGGCAACAGGGTCAAGACCCAGTACTTC. Protein product: CTSSQGNRVKTQYF.

The gene calls are TRBV27 and TRBJ2-7, with D possibly being TRBD1 or TRBD2 (5 bases each). The CDR3 consists of 15 residues. V lost 5 bases and J lost 7, with 21 bases in between. Germline CDR1 reads MNHEY; CDR2 reads SMNVEV (reference sequence). Here the CDR3 DNA reads TGTGCCAGCAGTCCCAGTTGGGGACCTTCGGGGGAGCAGTACTTC. It yields the protein CASSPSWGPSGEQYF.

This clone was recorded only once. The CDR3 here is CASSLATGGGTEAFF. CDR3 DNA sequence: TGTGCCAGCTCTCTCGCGACAGGGGGAGGAACTGAAGCTTTCTTT. This sequence joins TRBV18 and TRBJ1-1; 9 bases map to TRBD1. This CDR3 is 15 amino acids long. V trimming: 6 bases; J trimming: 5 bases; junction bases outside the gene matches: 10. Germline assignment: CDR1 KGHSH and CDR2 LQKENI. Supplemented by reference TRBV18 and TRBJ1-1, the full variable domain reads NAGVMQNPRHLVRRRGQEARLRCSPMKGHSHVYWYRQLPEEGLKFMVYLQKENIIDESGMPKERFSAEFPKEGPSILRIQQVVRGDSAAYFCASSLATGGGTEAFFGQGTRLTVV.

As concerns this clone: The sample carries other DNA sequences with the same CDR3. J is TRBJ1-1 and V is TRBV6-6; no reliable D call. Looked up from germline, CDR1 is MNHNY and CDR2 is SVGAGI (reference sequence). The CDR3 is 13 residues long. V was trimmed by 2 bases and J by 5 bases, leaving 9 bases between them. CDR3 sequence (DNA): TGTGCCAGCAGTTACGTAGGGTCGACTGAAGCTTTCTTT. This translates into CASSYVGSTEAFF.

The chain combines TRBV9 with TRBJ2-1, with 11 bases lining up with TRBD2. The V gene's germline CDR1 is SGDLS and CDR2 YYNGEE. V shed 4 bases, J shed 10 bases, and the junction held 4 bases outside the gene matches. The CDR3 contains 13 residues. The CDR3: CASSPGTSGEQFF. Here the CDR3 DNA reads TGTGCCAGCAGCCCCGGGACTAGCGGCGAGCAGTTCTTC. Full variable domain (missing parts from reference TRBV9 and TRBJ2-1): DSGVTQTPKHLITATGQRVTLRCSPRSGDLSVYWYQQSLDQGLQFLIQYYNGEERAKGNILERFSAQQFPDLHSELNLSSLELGDSALYFCASSPGTSGEQFFGPGTRLTVL.

This chain connects TRBV28 to TRBJ2-1, with 7 bases identical to TRBD2. Losses at the gene ends were 2 bases for V and 5 bases for J; bases not matched to a gene: 6. CDR3 length equals 15 residues. The germline CDR1 and CDR2 sequences are MDHEN and SYDVKM. CDR3 protein: CASSLGGRGNNEQFF. Here the CDR3 DNA reads TGTGCCAGCAGTTTAGGCGGGAGAGGCAACAATGAGCAGTTCTTC.

The chain couples TRBV5-1 to TRBJ1-2, with D possibly being TRBD1 (5 bases). The CDR3 is made up of 16 amino acids. Trimming removed 3 bases at V and 2 bases at J, with 17 bases between. In germline, CDR1 is SGHRS, CDR2 YFSETQ. CDR3 in amino acids: CASSSLGREINYGYTF. In nucleotides, the CDR3 is TGCGCCAGCAGCTCCTTGGGCAGGGAAATCAACTATGGCTACACCTTC.

With regard to this clone: This CDR3 is also generated by other DNA sequences in the sample. The chain recombines TRBV9 with TRBJ2-1, with TRBD2 matching 14 bases. The CDR3 runs to 15 residues. V trimming: 0 bases; J trimming: 8 bases; junction bases outside the gene matches: 1. CDR1 and CDR2 from the germline V gene are SGDLS and YYNGEE. Here the CDR3 reads CASSVGGLAGDEQFF. CDR3 coding DNA: TGTGCCAGCAGCGTAGGGGGACTAGCGGGAGATGAGCAGTTCTTC. Full variable domain (missing parts from reference TRBV9 and TRBJ2-1): DSGVTQTPKHLITATGQRVTLRCSPRSGDLSVYWYQQSLDQGLQFLIQYYNGEERAKGNILERFSAQQFPDLHSELNLSSLELGDSALYFCASSVGGLAGDEQFFGPGTRLTVL.

This rearrangement joins TRBV5-6 to TRBJ2-7, with a weak D call TRBD1 (6 bases). Germline V lookup: CDR1 SGHDT, CDR2 YYEEEE. V dropped 2 bases and J dropped 2 bases, with 20 bases sitting between them. The CDR3 spans 17 residues. The CDR3 spells CASSFRPRQVWPYEQYF. CDR3 nucleotide sequence: TGTGCCAGCAGCTTTAGGCCCCGACAGGTCTGGCCCTACGAGCAGTACTTC.

The rearrangement uses TRBV4-3 and TRBJ2-5; TRBD1 matches 7 bases. The DNA matches TRBJ2-7 better at its end, which makes the J call doubtful. Germline-derived CDR1 and CDR2 are LGHNA and YSLEER. The CDR3 covers 15 residues. DNA for the CDR3: TGCGCCAGCAGCCAAGGGGCAGGGGGTAGGTACGAGCAGTACTTC. Its translation is CASSQGAGGRYEQYF.

A word on this clone: Other DNA sequences in this specimen translate into the identical CDR3. The chain carries TRBV7-9 and TRBJ1-1; D not certain. The ends were cut back, 1 base at V and 2 bases at J, with 5 bases in the middle. The CDR3 runs to 13 residues. CDR1 and CDR2 from the germline V gene are SEHNR and FQNEAQ (reference sequence). The CDR3 DNA follows: TGTGCCAGCAGCTTAGAGGGAAACACTGAAGCTTTCTTT. This encodes CASSLEGNTEAFF.

This chain joins TRBV19 and TRBJ2-2; possible D gene TRBD1, 6 bases. Trimming removed 7 bases from V and 5 bases from J, with 14 bases in between. This CDR3 has 14 residues. CDR1 LNHDA and CDR2 SQIVND come from the germline V gene (reference sequence). The CDR3 DNA sequence: TGTGCCAGTAAGGTTACAGGGCAAACCGGGGAGCTGTTTTTT. Amino acid sequence: CASKVTGQTGELFF.

Concerning this clone: At the DNA level, this CDR3 is encoded by other sequences in the same sample as well. The chain joins TRBV5-1 to TRBJ1-4, with 8 positions matching TRBD1. V lost 4 bases and J lost 0; bases outside the gene matches: 2. The CDR3 runs 15 residues. Germline V gives CDR1 SGHRS, CDR2 YFSETQ. The CDR3 sequence: CASSLTGATNEKLFF. The CDR3 nucleotides are TGCGCCAGCAGCCTGACAGGGGCAACTAATGAAAAACTGTTTTTT.

The V gene is TRBV7-9, the J gene TRBJ2-2; D remains ambiguous. Deletions cut 5 bases from V and 5 bases from J, with 6 bases between. Germline CDR1 is SEHNR and CDR2 is FQNEAQ (reference sequence). The CDR3 covers 12 residues. DNA for the CDR3: TGTGCCAGCAGCGGTACGACCGGGGAGCTGTTTTTT. Translated, it gives CASSGTTGELFF.

V usage is TRBV11-2 and J usage is TRBJ2-7, with 9 bases aligning to TRBD2. The germline V gene has CDR1 SGHAT and CDR2 FQNNGV. J lost 6 bases, V lost 5 bases, and 11 bases had no gene match. CDR3 length: 15 amino acids. CDR3 region: CASSPSGLASGEQYF. DNA of the CDR3: TGTGCCAGCAGCCCCTCGGGACTAGCTTCCGGCGAGCAGTACTTC.

A word on this clone: Other DNA variants within this sample encode the same CDR3. V is TRBV18 and J is TRBJ2-6; D is possibly TRBD1 or TRBD2 (5 bases each). This CDR3 region has 16 residues. Germline lookup yields CDR1 KGHSH and CDR2 LQKENI. V dropped 0 bases and J dropped 0 bases, with 6 bases sitting between them. CDR3 sequence (DNA): TGTGCCAGCTCACCACCGGGGGACTCTGGGGCCAACGTCCTGACTTTC. Protein: CASSPPGDSGANVLTF.

The V call is TRBV7-9, the J call TRBJ2-5; 12 bases align to TRBD2. V dropped 4 bases and J dropped 5; count of bases not matched to a gene: 11. Germline V gene data show CDR1 as SEHNR and CDR2 as FQNEAQ (reference sequence). This CDR3 region has 17 residues. This CDR3 is CASSSVLAGGPSETQYF. The CDR3, as DNA: TGTGCCAGCAGCTCTGTTCTAGCGGGAGGGCCCTCGGAGACCCAGTACTTC.